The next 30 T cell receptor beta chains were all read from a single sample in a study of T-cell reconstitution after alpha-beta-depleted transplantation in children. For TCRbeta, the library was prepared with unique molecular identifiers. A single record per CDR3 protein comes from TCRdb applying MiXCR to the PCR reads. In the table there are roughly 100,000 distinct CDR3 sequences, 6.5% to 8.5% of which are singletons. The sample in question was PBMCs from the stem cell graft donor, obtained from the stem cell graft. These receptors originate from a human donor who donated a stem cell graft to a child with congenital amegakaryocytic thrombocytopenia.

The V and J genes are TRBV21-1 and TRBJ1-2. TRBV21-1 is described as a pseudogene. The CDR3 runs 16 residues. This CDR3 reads CASSDPHRNRYYGYTF. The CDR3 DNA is TGTGCCAGCAGCGATCCTCATCGCAACCGGTACTATGGCTACACCTTC.

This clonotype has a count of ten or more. The CDR3 DNA reads TGTGCCAGCAACAATCGGTTCCGGGTCAGCTCCTACAATGAGCAGTTCTTC. Its translation is CASNNRFRVSSYNEQFF. The rearrangement uses TRBV28 and TRBJ2-1; D is unresolved. Trimming took off 7 bases at V and 0 bases at J, with 19 bases between the two ends. The V gene's germline CDR1 is MDHEN and CDR2 SYDVKM. The length of the CDR3 is 17 residues.

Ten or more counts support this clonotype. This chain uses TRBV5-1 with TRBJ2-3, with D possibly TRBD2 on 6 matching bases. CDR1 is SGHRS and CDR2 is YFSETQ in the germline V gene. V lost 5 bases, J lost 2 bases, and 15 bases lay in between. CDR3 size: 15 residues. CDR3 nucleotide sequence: TGCGCCAGCAGACAAATGGGGGGATTCACAGATACGCAGTATTTT. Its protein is CASRQMGGFTDTQYF.

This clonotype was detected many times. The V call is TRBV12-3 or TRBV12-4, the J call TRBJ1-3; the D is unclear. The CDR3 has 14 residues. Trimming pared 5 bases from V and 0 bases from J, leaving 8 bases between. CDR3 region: CASSDMRSGNTIYF. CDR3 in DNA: TGTGCCAGCAGTGACATGCGCTCTGGAAACACCATATATTTT.

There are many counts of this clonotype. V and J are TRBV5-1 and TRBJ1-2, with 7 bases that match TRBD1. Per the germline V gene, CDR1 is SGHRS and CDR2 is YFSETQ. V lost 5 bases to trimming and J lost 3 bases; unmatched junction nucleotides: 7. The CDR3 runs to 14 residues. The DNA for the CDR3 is TGCGCCAGCAGACGCGGCGACAGGGACTATGGCTACACCTTC. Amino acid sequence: CASRRGDRDYGYTF.

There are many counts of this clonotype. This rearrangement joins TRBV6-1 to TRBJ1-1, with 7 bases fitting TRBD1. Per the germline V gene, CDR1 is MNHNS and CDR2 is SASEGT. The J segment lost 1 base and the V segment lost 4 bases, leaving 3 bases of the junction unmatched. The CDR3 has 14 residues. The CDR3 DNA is TGTGCCAGCAGTGGACAGGGAACGAACACTGAAGCTTTCTTT. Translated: CASSGQGTNTEAFF.

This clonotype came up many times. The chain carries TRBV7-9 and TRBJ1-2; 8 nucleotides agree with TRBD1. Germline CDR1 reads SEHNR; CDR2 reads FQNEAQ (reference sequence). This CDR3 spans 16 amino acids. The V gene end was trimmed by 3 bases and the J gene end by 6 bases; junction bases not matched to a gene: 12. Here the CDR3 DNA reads TGTGCCAGCAGCTTGGGGAGGGACAGGCGACCCCATGGCTACACCTTC. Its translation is CASSLGRDRRPHGYTF.

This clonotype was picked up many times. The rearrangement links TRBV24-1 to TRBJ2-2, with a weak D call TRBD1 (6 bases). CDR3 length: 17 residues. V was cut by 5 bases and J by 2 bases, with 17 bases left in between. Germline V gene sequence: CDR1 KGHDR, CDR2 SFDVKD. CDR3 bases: TGTGCCACCAGTGTTTATCGGCAGGGGTTAAACACCGGGGAGCTGTTTTTT. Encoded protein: CATSVYRQGLNTGELFF.

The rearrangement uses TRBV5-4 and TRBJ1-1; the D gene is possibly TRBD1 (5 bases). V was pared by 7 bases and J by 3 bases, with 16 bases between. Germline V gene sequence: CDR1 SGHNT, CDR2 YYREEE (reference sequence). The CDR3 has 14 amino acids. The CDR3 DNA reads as TGTGCCAGCGAAACTATGGGGGGGTACACTGAAGCTTTCTTT. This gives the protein CASETMGGYTEAFF.

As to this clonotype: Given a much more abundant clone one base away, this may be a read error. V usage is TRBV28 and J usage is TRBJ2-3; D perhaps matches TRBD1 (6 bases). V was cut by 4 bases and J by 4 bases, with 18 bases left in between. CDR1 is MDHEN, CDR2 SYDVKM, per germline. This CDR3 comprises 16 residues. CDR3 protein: CASSSRHPGDADTQYF. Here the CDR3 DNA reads TGTGCCAGCAGTTCTCGCCACCCAGGGGACGCAGATACGCAGTATTTT.

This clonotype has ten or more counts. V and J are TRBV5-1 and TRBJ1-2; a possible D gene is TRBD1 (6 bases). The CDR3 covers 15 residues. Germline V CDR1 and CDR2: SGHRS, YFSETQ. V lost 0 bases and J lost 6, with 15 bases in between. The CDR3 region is CASSLAGQGMNGYTF. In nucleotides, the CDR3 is TGCGCCAGCAGCTTGGCCGGGCAGGGGATGAATGGCTACACCTTC.

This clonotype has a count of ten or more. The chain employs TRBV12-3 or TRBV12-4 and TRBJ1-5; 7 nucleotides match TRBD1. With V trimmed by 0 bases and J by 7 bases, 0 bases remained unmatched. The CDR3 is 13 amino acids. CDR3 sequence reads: CASSLAGGQPQHF. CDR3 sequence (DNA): TGTGCCAGCAGTTTAGCAGGGGGCCAGCCCCAGCATTTT.

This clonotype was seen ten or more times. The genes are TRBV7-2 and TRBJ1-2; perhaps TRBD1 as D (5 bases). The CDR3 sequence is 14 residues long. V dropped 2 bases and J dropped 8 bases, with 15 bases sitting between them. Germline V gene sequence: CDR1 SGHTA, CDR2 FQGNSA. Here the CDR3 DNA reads TGTGCCAGCAGCTTACTAGGTCAGGGAAACGGCTACACCTTC. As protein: CASSLLGQGNGYTF. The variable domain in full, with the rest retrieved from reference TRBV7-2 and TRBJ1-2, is GAGVSQSPSNKVTEKGKDVELRCDPISGHTALYWYRQSLGQGLEFLIYFQGNSAPDKSGLPSDRFSAERTGGSVSTLTIQRTQQEDSAVYLCASSLLGQGNGYTFGSGTRLTVV.

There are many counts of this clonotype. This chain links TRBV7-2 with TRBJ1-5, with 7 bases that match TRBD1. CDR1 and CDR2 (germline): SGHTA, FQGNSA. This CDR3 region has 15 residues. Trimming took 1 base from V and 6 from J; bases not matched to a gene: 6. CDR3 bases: TGTGCCAGCAGCTTAGATACAGGGGACGGTCAGCCCCAGCATTTT. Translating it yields CASSLDTGDGQPQHF.

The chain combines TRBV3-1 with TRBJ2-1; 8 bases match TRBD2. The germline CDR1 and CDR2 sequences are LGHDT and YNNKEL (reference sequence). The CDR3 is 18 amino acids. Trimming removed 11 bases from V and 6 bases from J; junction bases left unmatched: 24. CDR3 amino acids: CAFSPRTDGTRSPNEQFF. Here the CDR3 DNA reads TGTGCCTTCAGCCCAAGGACTGACGGGACTAGAAGCCCCAATGAGCAGTTCTTC.

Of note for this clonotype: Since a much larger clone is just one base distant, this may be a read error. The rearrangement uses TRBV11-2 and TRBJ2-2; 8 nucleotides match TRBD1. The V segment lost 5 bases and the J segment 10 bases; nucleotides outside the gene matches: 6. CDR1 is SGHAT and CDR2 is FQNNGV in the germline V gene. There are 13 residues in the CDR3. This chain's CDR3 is CASSPSGGSELFF. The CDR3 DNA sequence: TGTGCCAGCAGCCCCTCAGGGGGCTCGGAGCTGTTTTTT.

Written as DNA, the CDR3 is TGTGCCAGCAGCTGGGGTGTGGCGGGAGGGTCCTTCGATGAGCAGTTCTTC. Its protein is CASSWGVAGGSFDEQFF. The rearrangement links TRBV7-2 to TRBJ2-1; 9 bases align to TRBD2. Unmatched junction bases numbered 15, after V lost 4 bases and J lost 8 bases. This CDR3 contains 17 residues. Germline loops: CDR1 SGHTA, CDR2 FQGNSA.

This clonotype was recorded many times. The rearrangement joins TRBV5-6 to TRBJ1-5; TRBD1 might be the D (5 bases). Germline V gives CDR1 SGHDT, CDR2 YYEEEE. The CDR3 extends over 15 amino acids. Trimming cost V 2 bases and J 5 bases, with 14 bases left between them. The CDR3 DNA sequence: TGTGCCAGCAGCTTAAAGGGGAGGGACGATCAGCCCCAGCATTTT. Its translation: CASSLKGRDDQPQHF.

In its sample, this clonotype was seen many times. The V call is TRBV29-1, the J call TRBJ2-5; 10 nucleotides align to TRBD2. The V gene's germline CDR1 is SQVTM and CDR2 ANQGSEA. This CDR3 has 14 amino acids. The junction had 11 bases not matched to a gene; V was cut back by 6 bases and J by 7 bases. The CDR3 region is CSVGPSGREGTQYF. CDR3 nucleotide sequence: TGCAGCGTCGGACCTAGCGGGAGAGAGGGGACCCAGTACTTC.

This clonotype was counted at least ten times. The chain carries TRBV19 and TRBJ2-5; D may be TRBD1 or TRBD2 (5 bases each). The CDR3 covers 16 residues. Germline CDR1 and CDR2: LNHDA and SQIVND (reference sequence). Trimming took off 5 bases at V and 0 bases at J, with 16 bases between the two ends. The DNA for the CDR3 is TGTGCCAGTAGTCCTCCGGGACGGACGTACCAAGAGACCCAGTACTTC. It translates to CASSPPGRTYQETQYF.

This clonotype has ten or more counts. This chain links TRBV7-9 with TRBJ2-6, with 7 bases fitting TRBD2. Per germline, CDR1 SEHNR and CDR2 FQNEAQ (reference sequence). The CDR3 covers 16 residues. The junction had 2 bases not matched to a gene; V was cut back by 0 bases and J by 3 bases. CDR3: CASSLAAGDGANVLTF. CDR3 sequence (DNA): TGTGCCAGCAGCTTAGCGGCGGGAGATGGGGCCAACGTCCTGACTTTC.

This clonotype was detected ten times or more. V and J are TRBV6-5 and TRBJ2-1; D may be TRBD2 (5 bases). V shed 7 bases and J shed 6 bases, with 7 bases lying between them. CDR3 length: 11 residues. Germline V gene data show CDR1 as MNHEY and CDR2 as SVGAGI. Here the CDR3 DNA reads TGTGCCAGCACCGCGGGCAATGAGCAGTTCTTC. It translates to CASTAGNEQFF.

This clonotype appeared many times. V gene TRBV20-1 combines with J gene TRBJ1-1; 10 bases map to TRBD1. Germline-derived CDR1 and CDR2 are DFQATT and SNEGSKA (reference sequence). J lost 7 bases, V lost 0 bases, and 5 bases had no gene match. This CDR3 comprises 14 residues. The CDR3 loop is CSARDLGDRGEAFF. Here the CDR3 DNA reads TGCAGTGCTAGAGATCTCGGGGACAGGGGTGAAGCTTTCTTT.

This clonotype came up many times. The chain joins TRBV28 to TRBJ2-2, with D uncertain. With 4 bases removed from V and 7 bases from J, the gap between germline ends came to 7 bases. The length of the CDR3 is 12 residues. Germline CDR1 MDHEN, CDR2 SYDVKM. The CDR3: CASSSLYGELFF. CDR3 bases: TGTGCCAGCAGTTCTTTGTACGGGGAGCTGTTTTTT.

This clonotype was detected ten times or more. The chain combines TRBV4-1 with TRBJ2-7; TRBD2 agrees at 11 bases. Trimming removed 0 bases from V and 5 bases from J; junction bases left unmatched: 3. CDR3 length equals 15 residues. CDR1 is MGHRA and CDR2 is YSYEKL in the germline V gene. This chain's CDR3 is CASSQELAGANEQYF. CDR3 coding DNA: TGCGCCAGCAGCCAAGAACTAGCGGGGGCTAACGAGCAGTACTTC.

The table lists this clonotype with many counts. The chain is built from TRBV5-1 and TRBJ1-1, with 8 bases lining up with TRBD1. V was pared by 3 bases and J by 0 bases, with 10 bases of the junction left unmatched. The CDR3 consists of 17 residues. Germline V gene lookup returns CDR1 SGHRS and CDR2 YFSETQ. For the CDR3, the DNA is TGCGCCAGCAGCTCGACGACAGGGGCTGGCGTGAACACTGAAGCTTTCTTT. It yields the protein CASSSTTGAGVNTEAFF.

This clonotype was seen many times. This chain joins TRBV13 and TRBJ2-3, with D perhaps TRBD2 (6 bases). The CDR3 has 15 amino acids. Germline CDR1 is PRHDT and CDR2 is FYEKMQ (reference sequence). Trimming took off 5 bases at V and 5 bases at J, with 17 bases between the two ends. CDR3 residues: CASSLSGVQGDTQYF. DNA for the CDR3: TGTGCCAGCAGCCTTTCGGGGGTCCAGGGAGATACGCAGTATTTT.

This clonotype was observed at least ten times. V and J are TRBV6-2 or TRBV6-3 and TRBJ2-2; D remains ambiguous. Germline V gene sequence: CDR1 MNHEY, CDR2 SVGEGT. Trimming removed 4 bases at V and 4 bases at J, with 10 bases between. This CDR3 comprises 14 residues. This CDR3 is CASSSSGFTGELFF. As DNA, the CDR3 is TGTGCCAGCAGTTCGTCAGGATTCACCGGGGAGCTGTTTTTT.

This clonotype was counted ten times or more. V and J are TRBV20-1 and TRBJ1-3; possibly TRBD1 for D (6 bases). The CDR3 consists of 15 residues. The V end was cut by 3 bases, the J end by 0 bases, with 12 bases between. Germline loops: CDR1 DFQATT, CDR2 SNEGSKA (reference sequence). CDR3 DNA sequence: TGCAGTGCTAGGGGGGGGCGTTACTCTGGAAACACCATATATTTT. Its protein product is CSARGGRYSGNTIYF.

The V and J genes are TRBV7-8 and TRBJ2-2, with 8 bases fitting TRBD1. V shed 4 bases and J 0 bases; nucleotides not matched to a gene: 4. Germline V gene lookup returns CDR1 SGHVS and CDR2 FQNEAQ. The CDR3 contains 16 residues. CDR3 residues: CASSSRQGTNTGELFF. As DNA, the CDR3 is TGTGCCAGCAGCTCCAGACAGGGGACGAACACCGGGGAGCTGTTTTTT.